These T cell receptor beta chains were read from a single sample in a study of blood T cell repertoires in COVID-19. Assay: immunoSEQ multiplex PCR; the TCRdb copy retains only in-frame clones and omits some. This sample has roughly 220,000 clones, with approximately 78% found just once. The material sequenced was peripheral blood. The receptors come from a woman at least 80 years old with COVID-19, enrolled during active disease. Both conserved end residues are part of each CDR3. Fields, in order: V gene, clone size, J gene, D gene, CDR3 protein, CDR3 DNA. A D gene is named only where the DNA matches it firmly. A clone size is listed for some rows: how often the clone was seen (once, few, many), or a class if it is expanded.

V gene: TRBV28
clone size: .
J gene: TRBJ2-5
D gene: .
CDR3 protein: CASTAEPLRETQYF
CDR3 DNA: TGTGCCAGCACAGCGGAGCCTCTACGGGAGACCCAGTACTTC

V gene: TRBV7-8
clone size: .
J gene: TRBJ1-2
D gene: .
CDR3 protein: CASSLAPGGGGYGYTF
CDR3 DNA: TGTGCCAGCAGCTTAGCCCCAGGCGGGGGCGGCTATGGCTACACCTTC

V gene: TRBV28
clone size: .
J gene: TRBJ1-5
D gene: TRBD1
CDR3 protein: CASSSRDSRDNQSQHF
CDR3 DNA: TGTGCCAGCAGTTCCCGGGACAGCCGGGACAATCAGTCCCAGCATTTT

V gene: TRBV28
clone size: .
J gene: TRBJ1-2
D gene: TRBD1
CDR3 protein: CASSPGDRRGYTF
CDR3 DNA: TGTGCCAGCAGTCCAGGGGACAGAAGGGGCTACACCTTC

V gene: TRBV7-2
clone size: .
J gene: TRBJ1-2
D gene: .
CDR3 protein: CASSQGTSYGYTF
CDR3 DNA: TGTGCCAGCAGCCAAGGGACATCCTATGGCTACACCTTC

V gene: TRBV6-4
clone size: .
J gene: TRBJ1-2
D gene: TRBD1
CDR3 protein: CASRQEGTANYGYTF
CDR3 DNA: TGTGCCAGCCGCCAAGAGGGGACAGCTAACTATGGCTACACCTTC

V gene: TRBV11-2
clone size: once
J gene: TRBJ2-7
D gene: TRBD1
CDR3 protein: CASSFRQGYEQYF
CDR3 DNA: TGTGCCAGCAGCTTTAGACAGGGTTACGAGCAGTACTTC

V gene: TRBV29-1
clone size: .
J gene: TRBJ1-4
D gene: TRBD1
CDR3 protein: CSFSTGVGEKLFF
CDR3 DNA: TGCAGCTTCTCCACAGGGGTGGGTGAAAAACTGTTTTTT

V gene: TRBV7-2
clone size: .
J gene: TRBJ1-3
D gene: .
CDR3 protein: CASRPTQGAGGNTIYF
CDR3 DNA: TGTGCCAGCAGGCCCACTCAGGGAGCGGGTGGAAACACCATATATTTT

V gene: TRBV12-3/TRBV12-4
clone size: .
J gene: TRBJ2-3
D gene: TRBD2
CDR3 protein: CASSRGGADTQYF
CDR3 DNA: TGTGCCAGCAGTCGGGGGGGCGCAGATACGCAGTATTTT

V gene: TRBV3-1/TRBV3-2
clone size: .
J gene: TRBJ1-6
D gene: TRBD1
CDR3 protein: CASSPGQVNSPLHF
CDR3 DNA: TGTGCCAGCAGCCCCGGACAGGTCAATTCACCCCTCCACTTT

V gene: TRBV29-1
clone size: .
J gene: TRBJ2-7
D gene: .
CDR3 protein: CSVGKPSEGYEQYF
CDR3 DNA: TGCAGCGTTGGTAAGCCGAGTGAGGGCTACGAGCAGTACTTC

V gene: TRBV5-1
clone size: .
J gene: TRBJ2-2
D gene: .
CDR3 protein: CASSSQTPNTGELFF
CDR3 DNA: TGCGCCAGCAGCTCACAGACACCGAACACCGGGGAGCTGTTTTTT

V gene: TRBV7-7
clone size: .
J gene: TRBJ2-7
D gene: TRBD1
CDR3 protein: CASSLDRAGEQYF
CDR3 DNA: TGTGCTAGCAGCTTAGACAGGGCTGGCGAGCAGTACTTC

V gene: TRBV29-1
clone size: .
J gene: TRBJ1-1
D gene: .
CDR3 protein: CSVGRDPNTEAFF
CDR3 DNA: TGCAGCGTTGGACGGGATCCGAACACTGAAGCTTTCTTT